The 8 T cell receptor beta chains given below trace back to one sample, sequenced in a study of regulatory dendritic cells for organ transplantation. Produced via immunoSEQ multiplex PCR; TCRdb's table is partial and in-frame only. This table holds over 10,000 clones, about 60% found once. Antigen specificity for these receptors is unknown. Sorted T cells were CFSE-labeled and cultured more than 4 days with allogeneic regulatory or mature dendritic cells at 1:10. The sequenced sample was naive CD8+ T cells from blood cultured with dendritic cells. The subset denotes: CD45RA+ naive T cells. These TCRs come from a human donor in good health.

This clone was counted only a few times. V usage is TRBV7-8 and J usage is TRBJ1-4; D is unclear. The ends were cut back, 8 bases at V and 0 bases at J, with 7 bases in the middle. Germline V lookup: CDR1 SGHVS, CDR2 FQNEAQ. CDR3 length: 13 amino acids. The CDR3 loop is CASGTATNEKLFF. CDR3 bases: TGTGCCAGCGGAACAGCAACTAATGAAAAACTGTTTTTT.

The sample holds a few counts of this clone. The genes are TRBV11-2 and TRBJ1-2; a weak D match, TRBD1 (6 bases). V dropped 3 bases and J dropped 5 bases, with 13 bases sitting between them. The germline V gene encodes CDR1 SGHAT and CDR2 FQNNGV. The CDR3 has 14 residues. CDR3 bases: TGTGCCAGCAGCTTCGGAGGGGGGGAATATGGCTACACCTTC. Translating gives CASSFGGGEYGYTF.

The J gene is TRBJ2-3, the V gene TRBV7-9; no definite D call. Germline V gives CDR1 SEHNR, CDR2 FQNEAQ (reference sequence). The CDR3 sequence is 17 residues long. Between the trimmed V and J ends, which lost 0 bases and 6 bases, there was a span of 19 bases. The CDR3 loop is CASSLARLEITPDTQYF. The DNA for the CDR3 is TGTGCCAGCAGCTTAGCGCGGTTAGAAATCACGCCGGATACGCAGTATTTT.

The CDR3 DNA sequence: TGTGCCAGCAGTTACTCATGGAGCACTGAAGCTTTCTTT. This gives the protein CASSYSWSTEAFF. The rearrangement uses TRBV6-5 and TRBJ1-1; the D is unclear. V was clipped by 0 bases and J by 4 bases, with 6 bases between them. The V gene's germline CDR1 is MNHEY and CDR2 SVGAGI. The CDR3 runs 13 residues.

The chain joins TRBV10-3 to TRBJ1-2, with 8 nucleotides matching TRBD1. CDR1 is ENHRY and CDR2 is SYGVKD in the germline V gene. The trim removed 4 bases at V and 3 bases at J, leaving 13 bases unmatched. CDR3 length equals 17 residues. Here the CDR3 DNA reads TGTGCCATCAGTGTTTCAGGGGGCGGACTAGATGACTATGGCTACACCTTC. Protein sequence: CAISVSGGGLDDYGYTF.

The V and J genes are TRBV9 and TRBJ1-1; weak D call: TRBD1 (5 bases). V lost 4 bases and J 0 bases, leaving 16 bases between the germline ends. This CDR3 has 16 amino acids. Per germline, CDR1 SGDLS and CDR2 YYNGEE. The CDR3 DNA sequence: TGTGCCAGCAGCCCCTCAGGGCGGGAAATGAACACTGAAGCTTTCTTT. This gives the protein CASSPSGREMNTEAFF.

This clone has more than one count but fewer than ten. The chain combines TRBV7-3 with TRBJ2-5; TRBD1 agrees at 10 bases. This CDR3 comprises 15 residues. Germline CDR1 and CDR2: SGHTA and FQGTGA. With 5 bases clipped from V and 5 bases from J, the junction kept 8 bases outside the gene matches. The CDR3 loop reads CASSATGGAWETQYF. The CDR3 DNA sequence: TGTGCCAGCAGCGCGACAGGGGGCGCCTGGGAGACCCAGTACTTC.

The chain combines TRBV5-3 with TRBJ1-1, with D possibly TRBD1 on 6 matching bases. TRBV5-3 is identified as an open reading frame with a role that is uncertain. With 0 bases removed from V and 0 bases from J, the gap between germline ends came to 15 bases. There are 17 residues in the CDR3. CDR3 amino acids: CARSLGDDRSMNTEAFF. CDR3 nucleotide sequence: TGTGCCAGAAGCTTGGGGGATGACAGGAGTATGAACACTGAAGCTTTCTTT.